This is a list of T cell receptor beta chains from one sample in a study of blood T cell repertoires in COVID-19. Assay used: immunoSEQ multiplex PCR; TCRdb lists only in-frame clones, some missing. The data show about 40,000 clones, about 91% seen once. The sequencing input was peripheral blood. Every receptor here comes from a woman between 25 and 40 years old in a cohort sampled during active COVID-19. The conserved cysteine and the conserved F or W are not part of the CDR3 here.

v_call cdr3_aa
TRBV28 ASSFRGLNQPQH
TRBV10-3 AISGTGGGNEQY
TRBV29-1 SVAGTGDGNGYT
TRBV25-1 ASITGDGNQPQH
TRBV19 ASKGLPNTGELF
TRBV15 ATSRGRTQY
TRBV5-1 ASSALQGTSYEQY
TRBV7-8 ASSLAEGDGDGYT
TRBV6-2/TRBV6-3 ASSYSPPGGIYNEQF
TRBV18 ASSRQGTETQY
TRBV5-3 ARSSRDRDNSPLH
TRBV5-1 ASSKLAGDYNEQF
TRBV4-3 ASSQEGGLANTDTQY
TRBV29-1 SVEGWAYGYT
TRBV5-6 ASSLEPGYEQY
TRBV6-1 ASSEGGQGGGKLF
TRBV29-1 SVEEAGEHGYT
TRBV7-8 ASGTGFRGPEAF